This TCR beta chain was captured by sequencing in a study of molecular identifiers for immune sequencing clone quantification. This clonotype was seen many times. TCRdb re-derived calls from the PCR reads in MiXCR, one entry per CDR3 protein. The table records 550,000 to 750,000 distinct CDR3 sequences, 15% to 20% of them present only once. Germline V gives CDR1 MNHEY, CDR2 SMNVEV (reference sequence). This CDR3 has 15 residues. V shed 8 bases and J shed 0 bases, with 17 bases lying between them. Sequencing was performed on naive CD8+ T cells from blood, with Jurkat cell RNA spiked in. Subset defined: FACS-sorted CD8+CD4-CCR7+CD45RA+ naive T cells. The rearrangement joins TRBV27 to TRBJ2-7; D remains ambiguous. This receptor was obtained from a human donor in good health. Some libraries in this study had Jurkat cell RNA spiked in. The CDR3 is CASGSVSTLSYEQYF. The CDR3 region has the DNA TGTGCCAGCGGCAGCGTCTCTACCCTCTCCTACGAGCAGTACTTC.